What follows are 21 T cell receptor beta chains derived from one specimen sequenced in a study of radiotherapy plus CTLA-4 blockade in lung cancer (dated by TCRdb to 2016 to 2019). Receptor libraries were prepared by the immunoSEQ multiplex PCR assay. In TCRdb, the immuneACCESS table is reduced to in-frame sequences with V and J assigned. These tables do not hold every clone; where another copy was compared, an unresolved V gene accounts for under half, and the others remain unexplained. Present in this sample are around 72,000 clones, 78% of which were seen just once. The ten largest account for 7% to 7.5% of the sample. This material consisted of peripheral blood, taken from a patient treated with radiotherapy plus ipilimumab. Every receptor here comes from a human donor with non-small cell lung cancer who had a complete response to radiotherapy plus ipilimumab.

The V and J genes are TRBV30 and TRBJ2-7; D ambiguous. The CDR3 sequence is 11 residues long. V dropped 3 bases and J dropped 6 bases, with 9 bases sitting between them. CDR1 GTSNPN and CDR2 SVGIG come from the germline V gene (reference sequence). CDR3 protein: CAWSIGGEQYF. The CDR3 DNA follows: TGTGCCTGGAGCATAGGTGGCGAGCAGTACTTC.

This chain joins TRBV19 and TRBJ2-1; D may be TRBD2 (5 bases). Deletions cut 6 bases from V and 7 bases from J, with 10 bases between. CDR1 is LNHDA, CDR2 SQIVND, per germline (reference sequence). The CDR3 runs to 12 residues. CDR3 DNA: TGTGCCAGTAGCTCCGCGGGTAATGAGCAGTTCTTC. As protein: CASSSAGNEQFF.

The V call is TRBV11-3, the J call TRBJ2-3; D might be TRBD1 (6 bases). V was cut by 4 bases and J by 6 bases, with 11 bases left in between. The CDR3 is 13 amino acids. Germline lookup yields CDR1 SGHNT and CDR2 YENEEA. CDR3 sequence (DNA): TGTGCCAGCAGCTATGACAGGATGGATACGCAGTATTTT. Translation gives CASSYDRMDTQYF.

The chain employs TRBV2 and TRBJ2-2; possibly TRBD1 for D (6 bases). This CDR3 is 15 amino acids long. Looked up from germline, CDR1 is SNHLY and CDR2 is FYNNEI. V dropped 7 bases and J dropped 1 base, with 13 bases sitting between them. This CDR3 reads CASKGTSMNTGELFF. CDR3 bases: TGTGCCAGCAAGGGGACAAGTATGAACACCGGGGAGCTGTTTTTT.

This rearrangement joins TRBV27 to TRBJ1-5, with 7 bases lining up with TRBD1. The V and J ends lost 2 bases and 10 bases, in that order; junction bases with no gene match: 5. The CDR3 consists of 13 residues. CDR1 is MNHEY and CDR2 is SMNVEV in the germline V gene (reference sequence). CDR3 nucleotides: TGTGCCAGCAGTTTAGAGGGGGCAGGCCCCCAGCATTTT. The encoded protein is CASSLEGAGPQHF.

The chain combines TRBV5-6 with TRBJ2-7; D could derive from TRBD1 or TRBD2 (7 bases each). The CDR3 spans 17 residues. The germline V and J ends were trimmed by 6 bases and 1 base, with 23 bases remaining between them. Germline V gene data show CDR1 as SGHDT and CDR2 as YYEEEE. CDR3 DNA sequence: TGTGCCAGCACCGACAGGGAGGGACTGTTCAGGTCCTACGAGCAGTACGTC. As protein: CASTDREGLFRSYEQYV.

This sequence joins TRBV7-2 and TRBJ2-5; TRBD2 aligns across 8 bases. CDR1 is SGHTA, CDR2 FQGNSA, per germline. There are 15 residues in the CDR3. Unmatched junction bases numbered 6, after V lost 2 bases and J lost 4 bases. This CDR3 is CASSLIVSGVETQYF. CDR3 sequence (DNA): TGTGCCAGCAGCTTAATTGTTAGCGGGGTAGAGACCCAGTACTTC.

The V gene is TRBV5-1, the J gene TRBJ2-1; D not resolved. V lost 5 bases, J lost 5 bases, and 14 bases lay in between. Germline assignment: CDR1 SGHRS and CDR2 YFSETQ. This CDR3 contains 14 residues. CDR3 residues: CASSWAGGDNEQFF. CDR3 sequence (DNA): TGCGCCAGCAGTTGGGCAGGTGGGGACAATGAGCAGTTCTTC.

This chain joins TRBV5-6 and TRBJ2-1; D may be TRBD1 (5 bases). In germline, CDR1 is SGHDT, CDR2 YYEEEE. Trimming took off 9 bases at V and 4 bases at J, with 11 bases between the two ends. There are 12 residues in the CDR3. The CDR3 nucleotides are TGTGCCAAATTGGACACTTACAATGAGCAGTTCTTC. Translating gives CAKLDTYNEQFF.

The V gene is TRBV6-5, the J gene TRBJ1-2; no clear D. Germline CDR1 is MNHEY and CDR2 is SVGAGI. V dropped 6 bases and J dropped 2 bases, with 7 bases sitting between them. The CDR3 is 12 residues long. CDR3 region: CASSRENYGYTF. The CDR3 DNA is TGTGCCAGCAGCAGAGAAAACTATGGCTACACCTTC.

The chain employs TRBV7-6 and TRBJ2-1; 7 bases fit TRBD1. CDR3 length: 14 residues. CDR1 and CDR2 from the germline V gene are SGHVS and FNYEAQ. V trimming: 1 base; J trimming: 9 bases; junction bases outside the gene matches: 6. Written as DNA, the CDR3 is TGTGCCAGCAGCTTAGGACAGGGCAGTAGTGAGCAGTTCTTC. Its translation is CASSLGQGSSEQFF.

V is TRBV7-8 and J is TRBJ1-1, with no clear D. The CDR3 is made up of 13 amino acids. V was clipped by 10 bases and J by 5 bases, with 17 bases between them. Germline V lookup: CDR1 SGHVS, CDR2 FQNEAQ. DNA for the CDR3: TGTGCCATCTACCCAAGCGGGGATACTGAAGCTTTCTTT. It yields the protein CAIYPSGDTEAFF.

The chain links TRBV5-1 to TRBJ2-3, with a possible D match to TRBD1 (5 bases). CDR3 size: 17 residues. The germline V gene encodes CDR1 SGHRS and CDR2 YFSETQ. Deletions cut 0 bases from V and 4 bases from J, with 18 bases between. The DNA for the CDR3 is TGCGCCAGCAGCTTGGTAGGCCAGGGTGGTGGTGCAGATACGCAGTATTTT. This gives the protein CASSLVGQGGGADTQYF.

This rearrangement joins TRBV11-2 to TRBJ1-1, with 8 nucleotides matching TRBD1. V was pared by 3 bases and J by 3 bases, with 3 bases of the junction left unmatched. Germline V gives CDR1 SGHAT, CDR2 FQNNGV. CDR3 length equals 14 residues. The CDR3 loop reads CASSFTGGDTEAFF. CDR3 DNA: TGTGCCAGCAGCTTCACAGGGGGGGACACTGAAGCTTTCTTT. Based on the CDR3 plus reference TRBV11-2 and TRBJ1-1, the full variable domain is EAGVAQSPRYKIIEKRQSVAFWCNPISGHATLYWYQQILGQGPKLLIQFQNNGVVDDSQLPKDRFSAERLKGVDSTLKIQPAKLEDSAVYLCASSFTGGDTEAFFGQGTRLTVV.

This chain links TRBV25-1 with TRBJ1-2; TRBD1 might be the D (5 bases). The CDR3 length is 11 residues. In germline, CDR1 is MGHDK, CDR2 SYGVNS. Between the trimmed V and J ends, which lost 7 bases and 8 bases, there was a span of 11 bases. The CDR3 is CASTRGMGYTF. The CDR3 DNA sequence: TGTGCCAGCACCCGGGGCATGGGCTACACCTTC.

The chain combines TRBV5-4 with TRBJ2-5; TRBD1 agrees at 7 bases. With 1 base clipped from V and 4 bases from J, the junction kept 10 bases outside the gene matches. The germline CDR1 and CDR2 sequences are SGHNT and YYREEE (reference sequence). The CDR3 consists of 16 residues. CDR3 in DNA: TGTGCCAGCAGCTTGCCGGCGACAGGGACCCGAGAGACCCAGTACTTC. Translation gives CASSLPATGTRETQYF.

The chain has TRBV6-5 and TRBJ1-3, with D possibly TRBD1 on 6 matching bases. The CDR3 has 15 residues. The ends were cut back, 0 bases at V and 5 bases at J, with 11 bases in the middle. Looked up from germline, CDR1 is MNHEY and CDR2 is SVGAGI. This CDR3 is CASSYSGQGRNTIYF. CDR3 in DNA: TGTGCCAGCAGTTACTCGGGTCAGGGGAGAAACACCATATATTTT.

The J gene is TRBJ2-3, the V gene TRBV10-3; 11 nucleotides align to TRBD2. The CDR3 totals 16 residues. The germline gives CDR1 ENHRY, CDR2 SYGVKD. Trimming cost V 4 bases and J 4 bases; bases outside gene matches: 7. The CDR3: CAISGLAGGLADTQYF. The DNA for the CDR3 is TGTGCCATCAGTGGGTTAGCGGGGGGGCTGGCAGATACGCAGTATTTT.

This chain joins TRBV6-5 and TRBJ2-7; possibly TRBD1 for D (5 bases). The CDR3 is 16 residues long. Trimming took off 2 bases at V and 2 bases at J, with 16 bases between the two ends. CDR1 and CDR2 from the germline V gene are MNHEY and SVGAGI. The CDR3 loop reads CASSYPVSAGPYEQYV. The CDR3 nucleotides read TGTGCCAGCAGTTACCCGGTTTCGGCAGGGCCCTACGAGCAGTACGTC.

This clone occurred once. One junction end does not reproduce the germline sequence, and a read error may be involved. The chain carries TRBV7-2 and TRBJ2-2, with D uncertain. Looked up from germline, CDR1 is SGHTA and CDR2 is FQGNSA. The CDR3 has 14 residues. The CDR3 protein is CASSSPTNTGELFF. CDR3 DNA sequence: TGTGCCAGCAGCTCGCCGACGAATACCGGGGAGCTGTTTTTT.

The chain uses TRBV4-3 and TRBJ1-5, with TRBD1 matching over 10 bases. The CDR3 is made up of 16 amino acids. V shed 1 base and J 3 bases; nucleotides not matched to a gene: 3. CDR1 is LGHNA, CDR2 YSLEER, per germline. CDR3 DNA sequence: TGCGCCAGCAGCCAAGGGACAGGGGGTGACAATCAGCCCCAGCATTTT. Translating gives CASSQGTGGDNQPQHF.